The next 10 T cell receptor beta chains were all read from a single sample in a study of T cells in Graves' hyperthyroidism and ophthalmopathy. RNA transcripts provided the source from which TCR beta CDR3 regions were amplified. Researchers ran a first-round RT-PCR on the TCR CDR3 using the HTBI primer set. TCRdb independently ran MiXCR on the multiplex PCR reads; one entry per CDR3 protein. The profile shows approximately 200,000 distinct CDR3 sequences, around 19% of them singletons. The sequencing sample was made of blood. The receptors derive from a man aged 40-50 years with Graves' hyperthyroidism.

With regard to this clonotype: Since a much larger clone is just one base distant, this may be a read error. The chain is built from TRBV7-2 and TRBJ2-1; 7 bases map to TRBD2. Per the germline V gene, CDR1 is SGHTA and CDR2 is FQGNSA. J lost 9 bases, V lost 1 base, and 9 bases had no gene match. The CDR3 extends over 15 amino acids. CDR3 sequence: CASSLGGGSPAEQFF. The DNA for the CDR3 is TGTGCCAGCAGCTTAGGGGGGGGGAGCCCGGCTGAGCAGTTCTTC.

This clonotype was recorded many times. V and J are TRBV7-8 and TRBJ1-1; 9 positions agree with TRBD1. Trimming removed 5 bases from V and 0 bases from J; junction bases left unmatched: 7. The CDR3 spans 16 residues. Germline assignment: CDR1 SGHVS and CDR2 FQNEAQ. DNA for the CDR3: TGTGCCAGCAGCCTCTACAGGGGGCAAATGAACACTGAAGCTTTCTTT. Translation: CASSLYRGQMNTEAFF.

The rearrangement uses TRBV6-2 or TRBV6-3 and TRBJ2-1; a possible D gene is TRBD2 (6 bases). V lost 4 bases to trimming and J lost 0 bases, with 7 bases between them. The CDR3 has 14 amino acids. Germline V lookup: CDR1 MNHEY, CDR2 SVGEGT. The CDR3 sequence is CASSSSVSYNEQFF. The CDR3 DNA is TGTGCCAGCAGTTCTAGCGTCTCCTACAATGAGCAGTTCTTC.

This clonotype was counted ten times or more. The CDR3 DNA sequence: TGTGCCAGCAGCGCAGGCGGCGGGAGCTATGGCTACACCTTC. Amino acids: CASSAGGGSYGYTF. The chain links TRBV7-2 to TRBJ1-2; no definite D call. Trimming removed 5 bases from V and 4 bases from J, with 14 bases in between. CDR3 length: 14 amino acids. CDR1 is SGHTA and CDR2 is FQGNSA in the germline V gene.

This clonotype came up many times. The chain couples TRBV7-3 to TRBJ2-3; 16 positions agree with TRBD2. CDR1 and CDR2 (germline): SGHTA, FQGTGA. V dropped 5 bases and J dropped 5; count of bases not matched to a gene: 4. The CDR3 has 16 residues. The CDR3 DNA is TGTGCCAGCAGCCCGGGACTAGCGGGGGGGCAAGATACGCAGTATTTT. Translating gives CASSPGLAGGQDTQYF.

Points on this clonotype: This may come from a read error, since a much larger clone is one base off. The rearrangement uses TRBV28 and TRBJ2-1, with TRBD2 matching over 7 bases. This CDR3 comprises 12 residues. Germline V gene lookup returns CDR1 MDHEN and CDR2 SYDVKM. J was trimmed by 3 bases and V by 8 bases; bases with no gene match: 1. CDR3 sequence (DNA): TGTGCCAGCCGCGGGGGCTACAATGAGCAGTTCTTC. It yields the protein CASRGGYNEQFF. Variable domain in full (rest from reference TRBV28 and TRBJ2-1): DVKVTQSSRYLVKRTGEKVFLECVQDMDHENMFWYRQDPGLGLRLIYFSYDVKMKEKGDIPEGYSVSREKKERFSLILESASTNQTSMYLCASRGGYNEQFFGPGTRLTVL.

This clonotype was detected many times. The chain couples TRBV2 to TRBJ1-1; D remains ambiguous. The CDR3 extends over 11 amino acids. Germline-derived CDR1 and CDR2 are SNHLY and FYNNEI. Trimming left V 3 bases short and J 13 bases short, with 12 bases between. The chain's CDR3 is CASSESGGGFF. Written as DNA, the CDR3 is TGTGCCAGCAGTGAGTCGGGAGGAGGTTTCTTT.

The CDR3 loop reads CASSSLAGESSYEQYF. The CDR3 DNA is TGTGCCAGCAGTTCGCTGGCGGGGGAAAGCTCCTACGAGCAGTACTTC. The chain uses TRBV28 and TRBJ2-7; 7 nucleotides align to TRBD2. Germline V lookup: CDR1 MDHEN, CDR2 SYDVKM. J lost 0 bases, V lost 4 bases, and 9 bases had no gene match. There are 16 residues in the CDR3.

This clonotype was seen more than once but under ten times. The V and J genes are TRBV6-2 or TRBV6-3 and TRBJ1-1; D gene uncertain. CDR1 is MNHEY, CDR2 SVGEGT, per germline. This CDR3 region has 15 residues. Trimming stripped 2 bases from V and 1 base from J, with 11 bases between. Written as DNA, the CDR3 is TGTGCCAGCAGTTACGGCCTGTCAAAGAACACTGAAGCTTTCTTT. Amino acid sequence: CASSYGLSKNTEAFF.

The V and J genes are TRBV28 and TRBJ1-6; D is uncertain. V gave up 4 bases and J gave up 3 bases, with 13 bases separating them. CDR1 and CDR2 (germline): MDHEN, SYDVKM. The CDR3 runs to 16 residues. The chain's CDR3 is CASSSTSRIYNSPLHF. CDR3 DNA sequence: TGTGCCAGCAGTTCCACCTCGAGGATCTATAATTCACCCCTCCACTTT.